Listed below are T cell receptor beta chains from one sample, sequenced in a study of cytomegalovirus exposure and HLA in healthy donors. Using immunoSEQ multiplex PCR, the repertoire was profiled, and TCRdb retains in-frame clones only, with some absent. The sample shows about 130,000 clones, 70% to 85% of them seen only once. The sample consisted of PBMCs. The receptor set was obtained from a female donor in good health and CMV-seronegative. Each CDR3 is given with its conserved first and last residue. Fields, in order: D gene, CDR3 length, V gene, J gene, clone size, CDR3 DNA, CDR3 protein. The D gene is left open where the match is weak. Clone size is stated in some rows and not others, as once, few, many or a class when expanded.

.	16	TRBV19	TRBJ1-5	.	TGTGCCAGTAGTATAGGGGCAGCGGTTAGCAATCAGCCCCAGCATTTT	CASSIGAAVSNQPQHF
.	13	TRBV29-1	TRBJ2-3	.	TGCAGCGTGGATCCGGGTAGCACAGATACGCAGTATTTT	CSVDPGSTDTQYF
.	16	TRBV28	TRBJ2-5	.	TGTGCCAGCAGTTTATACGCGGGGACGGGCCAAGAGACCCAGTACTTC	CASSLYAGTGQETQYF
.	13	TRBV19	TRBJ1-1	once	TGTGCCAGTAGTATATCGAGAGCCACTGAAGCTTTCTTT	CASSISRATEAFF
.	16	TRBV19	TRBJ2-2	.	TGTGCCAGTAGTATATGGTGGACTCCAGGCACCGGGGAGCTGTTTTTT	CASSIWWTPGTGELFF
TRBD1	15	TRBV7-8	TRBJ2-7	.	TGTGCCAGCAGCTTAATACAGGGGGGATCCTACGAGCAGTACTTC	CASSLIQGGSYEQYF
TRBD1	15	TRBV14	TRBJ2-5	.	TGTGCCAGCAGCCAAGCCTACAGGGGTTTGGAGACCCAGTACTTC	CASSQAYRGLETQYF
.	14	TRBV28	TRBJ2-3	once	TGTGCCAGCAGTTTATGGGGGGAGGCAGATACGCAGTATTTT	CASSLWGEADTQYF
TRBD2	17	TRBV4-3	TRBJ2-3	.	TGCGCCAGCAGCCAGTACGGGAGGGGGACCATCGGAGATACGCAGTATTTT	CASSQYGRGTIGDTQYF
TRBD1	14	TRBV5-4	TRBJ1-5	.	TGTGCCAGCAGCGAGGACAGGGGCAATCAGCCCCAGCATTTT	CASSEDRGNQPQHF
TRBD1	14	TRBV28	TRBJ1-4	.	TGTGCCAGCAGGGAGACAGGGGGAAATGAAAAACTGTTTTTT	CASRETGGNEKLFF
TRBD2	15	TRBV5-1	TRBJ2-5	.	TGCGCCAGCAGCTATGGCGGGGGAGGGATAGAGACCCAGTACTTC	CASSYGGGGIETQYF
.	15	TRBV7-2	TRBJ2-5	.	TGTGCCAGCAGCTCCGATGTGACTGCTCAAGAGACCCAGTACTTC	CASSSDVTAQETQYF
TRBD1	14	TRBV2	TRBJ1-2	.	TGTGCCAGCAGTTCCCTGGACAGGGGATATGGCTACACCTTC	CASSSLDRGYGYTF